The TCR beta chain described here comes from a study of blood T cells in healthy people across ages. Overall study results and limits: More naive CD4+ cells and higher diversity marked long-lived donors relative to aged donors.

CDR1 and CDR2 from the germline V gene are SGHAT and FQNNGV. Trimming stripped 5 bases from V and 14 bases from J, with 19 bases between. The CDR3 totals 13 residues. This clonotype was counted between two and nine times. Its target is unknown. A J-beta primer mix and a sample-barcoded 5' primer were used in a second PCR of roughly 6 to 11 cycles. MiXCR, run by TCRdb on the 5' RACE reads, gives a single entry per CDR3 protein. Here the sample spans over 1,500,000 distinct CDR3 sequences, about 50% being singletons. Sequencing input: blood. The clonotype originates from a woman aged 40 to 49 in good health. This chain uses TRBV11-2 with TRBJ2-1; TRBD1 is a possible D gene (6 bases). CDR3 residues: CASSADRLREEFF. The CDR3 coding sequence is TGTGCCAGCAGCGCCGACAGGTTGAGAGAAGAGTTCTTC.